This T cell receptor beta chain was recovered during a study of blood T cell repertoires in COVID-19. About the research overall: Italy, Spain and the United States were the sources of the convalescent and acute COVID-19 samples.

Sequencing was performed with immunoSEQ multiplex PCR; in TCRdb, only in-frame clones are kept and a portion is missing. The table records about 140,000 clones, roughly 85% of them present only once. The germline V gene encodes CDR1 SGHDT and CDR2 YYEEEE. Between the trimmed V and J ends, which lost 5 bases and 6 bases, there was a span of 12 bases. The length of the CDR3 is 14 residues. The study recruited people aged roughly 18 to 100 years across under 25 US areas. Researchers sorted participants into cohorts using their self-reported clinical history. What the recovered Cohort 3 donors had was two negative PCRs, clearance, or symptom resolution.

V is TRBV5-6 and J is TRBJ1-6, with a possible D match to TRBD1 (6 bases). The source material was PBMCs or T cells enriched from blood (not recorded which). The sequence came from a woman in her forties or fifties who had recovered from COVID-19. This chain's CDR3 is CASSPTGRNSPLHF. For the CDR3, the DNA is TGTGCCAGCAGTCCTACAGGGCGTAATTCACCCCTCCACTTT.